This TCR beta chain was captured in a study of cytomegalovirus exposure and HLA in healthy donors (dated by TCRdb to the late 2010s). Some background on the complete study: An earlier analysis of roughly 610 of the donors reported 276 Gb of sequence data and 117 million unique TCR beta sequences obtained from some 170 million T cells. Roughly 300 gigabases of sequencing data and 70 million to 85 million unique TCR sequences were included in an early release covering about 620 HLA-typed donors. The genetic ancestry cluster associated with self-reported Caucasian donors included around four fifths of the roughly 380 genotyped donors. The aim of the study was to test whether cataloging public T cell receptors could identify signatures of past pathogen exposure. The study profiled the T cell repertoires of around 700 subjects by immunosequencing and related them to cytomegalovirus serostatus. Besides the first cohort of around 700 subjects, a separate validation cohort made up of 120 or so different subjects was used. To predict cytomegalovirus infection status, the study brought together high-throughput TCR immunosequencing, statistical association of individual TCRs with disease status, and machine learning. To study patterns of TCR occurrence, a later analysis re-analyzed previously published TCR beta repertoires from 666 donors and added high-resolution HLA genotyping. Rather than drawing on any new phenotypic data, the later analysis identified candidate immune exposures from TCR beta sequences and the way those sequences occurred across donors. In an earlier analysis of several hundred of the donors, high-throughput TCR beta sequencing was used to judge whether each TCR beta V gene segment behaved as functional or pseudogenic. Donor age, sex, ethnicity and CMV serostatus were compiled alongside the repertoire data. A later genetic analysis used genome-wide SNP genotypes for about 55% of the 666 donors, treating that subset as a discovery cohort. Every repertoire in the discovery cohort had been generated on one and the same sequencing platform. HLA typing included class I and class II loci at four-digit resolution. Typing coverage differed by locus: A, B, C, DRB1 and DQB1 were typed in roughly 629-630 donors, DQA1 in roughly 510, DPA1 in around 600, and DPB1 in approximately 450. Roughly 5 DR-DQ haplotypes were handled as single units for association and clustering, since linkage in the cohort was strong. Among about 360 genotyped donors of the cohort, an average of approximately 250,000 unique TCR beta nucleotide sequences were sequenced per donor, around 18% of them non-productive.

Libraries came from the immunoSEQ multiplex PCR assay. A mixture of 60 forward primers for TCR Vbeta segments and 13 reverse primers for TCR Jbeta segments was used in the multiplex PCR. The CDR3 region of rearranged TCR beta genes was amplified from genomic DNA by a multiplex PCR assay. On the Illumina HiSeq System, the amplified TCR beta libraries were sequenced as 87-base-pair reads. The paper's processing steps were these. Across the roughly 600 repertoires, a later analysis counted roughly 84 million unique TCR beta chains, around 11 million of which were shared by at least two donors. Raw reads were error-corrected and collapsed into unique sequences by a nearest-neighbor algorithm in which closely related sequences were merged to remove PCR and sequencing errors. CDR3 sequences were aligned to IMGT reference sequences to assign V, D and J gene segments. Each retained sequence needed at least a six-nucleotide match to both a V gene segment and a J gene segment. Rearrangements were classified as productive when the CDR3 lacked stop codons and remained in frame with V and J, and all other rearrangements were classified as non-productive. Following IMGT convention, CDR3 was defined as the stretch from the second conserved V-encoded cysteine to the conserved J-encoded phenylalanine. The earlier analysis of approximately 590 of the donors excluded any sequence lacking an unambiguous match to a single V gene segment. An earlier analysis of several hundred of the donors called V segments functional above 56.7% productive rearrangements and segregating when the between-donor standard deviation exceeded 5%. A statistical classification framework was developed to diagnose cytomegalovirus status using the catalog of TCR beta chain sequences. In a later analysis, V and J genes were assigned by comparing TCR nucleotide sequences against IMGT/GENE-DB human TR gene sequences. The TCRdist pipeline was used in a later analysis to assign CDR3 sequences and most-parsimonious VDJ recombination scenarios. A later analysis defined each TCR beta chain by its CDR3 amino acid sequence plus V-gene family, and excluded reads lacking a unique V-gene family. To address suspected cross-contamination and a sequencing artifact, a later analysis removed approximately 600 highly shared, low-generation-probability nucleotide sequences. In a later analysis, a clonal expansion index for each public chain was calculated from normalized within-repertoire ranks of inferred template counts. In a later analysis, generation probabilities were computed using a VDJ recombination model fitted to out-of-frame rearrangements, and the results were checked against IGoR. A later analysis scored TCR-TCR, TCR-HLA and TCR-CMV co-occurrence with hypergeometric tests, applying a repertoire-size bias correction to TCR pairs. False discovery rates were estimated in a later analysis by permuting HLA or CMV assignments 20 times. In a later analysis, co-occurring TCRs were grouped using DBSCAN, and TCRdist sequence similarity was added for clustering within HLA-allele-positive subsets. Repertoires with fewer than 30,000 or more than 120,000 public chains were left out of co-occurrence clustering, as were a few repertoires with anomalous nucleotide sharing. Here the immuneACCESS table is served through TCRdb, limited to in-frame sequences with V and J called. Missing clones are a known gap in these copies; in checked studies unresolved V genes cover under half, and the rest lacks a known reason. V, J and clone size reflect that table, while D and trimming were determined from the DNA. Here the sample has 55,000 to 65,000 clones; less than 85% occur a single time. Clones ranked in the top ten supply roughly 7% of the sample.

The paper as a whole reports these results and caveats: Three of the identified cytomegalovirus-associated TCR beta chains were confirmed in vitro to be specific for cytomegalovirus antigens. The classifier was reported to diagnose cytomegalovirus status with high specificity and sensitivity in both the original cohort and the validation cohort. It was suggested by the authors that the approach could potentially be generalized to other disease states and immunological phenotypes. A group of highly shared sequence variants was considered likely to be a technical artifact of the sequencing pipeline. A later genetic analysis reported fewer N-insertions in productive TCRs among donors in an Asian-associated ancestry cluster than the roughly 700-donor mean. In a later analysis, the rate of TCR association differed among HLA loci, with DRB1 alleles having the most associated TCRs and HLA-C alleles having the fewest. Immune exposure information for the cohort was limited to CMV serostatus. V-gene and J-gene trimming of TCR beta chains was associated with a missense DCLRE1C variant in a later genetic analysis, and the association was replicated in an independent cohort. According to a later analysis, most CMV-associated TCR beta chains appeared to be HLA-restricted, and the HLA associations seemed to be driven largely by CMV exposure. While some public TCRs were present in many individuals, most TCR sequences turned up only very rarely across donors. The 87-base-pair reads could not distinguish some IMGT-functional V segments, including TRBV6-2 and TRBV6-3, so those segments were excluded. Correlated functional status among segregating V segments might reflect linkage disequilibrium, but an unknown experimental factor could not be ruled out. In the study, around 150 TCR beta chains were listed as associated with cytomegalovirus. A later analysis reported that several top co-occurrence clusters appeared linked to parvovirus B19, influenza, CMV and Epstein-Barr virus. In a later analysis, HLA-associated TCR beta chains were found to be more clonally expanded and to have lower generation probabilities than equally common non-associated chains. When HLA alleles, especially DR and DQ, strongly co-occurred, attributing TCR associations to individual alleles was difficult. The cohort was sequenced for TCR beta chains only, and without alpha or paired-chain data the features that could be detected were limited. Specific HLA alleles were associated with roughly 17,000 TCR beta sequences at a false discovery rate of 0.05 in a later analysis. A further reported finding was that TCR beta sequences accurately predicted the HLA-A and HLA-B alleles for most subjects in the first cohort. Sequencing depth was assumed to be roughly uniform across donors in the presence/absence analyses, though that assumption may not hold. Because HLA typing was missing for some donors at each locus, association tests included only the typed subset. The earlier analysis of around 600 of the donors excluded 15 to 20 rarely observed V segments, including chromosome 9 orphons, because counts were too low. Broadly in line with IMGT annotations, most TCR beta V segments showed up in productive rearrangements about 90% or about 30% of the time in an earlier analysis of approximately 600 of the donors.

The cohort consisted of 670 or so healthy bone marrow donors. Cohort members were all nominally healthy when sampled, although unrecorded immune exposures were likely present. The donor tested CMV seropositive, placing the donor among the 289 seropositive members of the cohort. Every donor gave a peripheral blood sample, and the peripheral blood mononuclear cells from that sample were used for TCR beta sequencing. Genomic DNA extraction from the blood cell samples was performed with the Qiagen DNeasy Blood Extraction Kit. Note on this clone: Its target antigen remains unknown. It has no much larger one-base neighbor in the sample; base qualities were not kept.

Via the germline V gene, CDR1 is SGHRS and CDR2 YFSETQ. CDR3 length: 15 amino acids, cysteine to phenylalanine. Only the CDR3 DNA stays, 45 bases, in frame from base 1. V is trimmed back by 4 bases and J by 7 bases, and the junction contains 8 bases that no gene match accounts for. Sequencing used PBMCs. The source is a man aged 25 to 45 in good health and CMV-seropositive. This chain joins TRBV5-1 to TRBJ1-6; a stretch of 7 junction bases matches TRBD1. The nucleotide sequence is given as TGCGCCAGCAGCGACCAGACAGGGCACAATTCACCCCTCCACTTT. This encodes CASSDQTGHNSPLHF.